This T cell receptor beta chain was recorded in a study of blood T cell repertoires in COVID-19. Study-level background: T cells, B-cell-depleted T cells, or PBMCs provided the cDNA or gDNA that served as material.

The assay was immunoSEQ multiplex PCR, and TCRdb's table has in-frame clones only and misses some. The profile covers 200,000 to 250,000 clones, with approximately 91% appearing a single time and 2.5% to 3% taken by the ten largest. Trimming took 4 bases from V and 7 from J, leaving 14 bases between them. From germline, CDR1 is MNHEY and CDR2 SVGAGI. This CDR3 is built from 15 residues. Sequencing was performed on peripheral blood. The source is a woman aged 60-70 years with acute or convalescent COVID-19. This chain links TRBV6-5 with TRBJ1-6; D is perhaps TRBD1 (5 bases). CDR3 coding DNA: TGTGCCAGCAGTTGGGAGAGACGGGGGAATTCACCCCTCCACTTT. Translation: CASSWERRGNSPLHF.